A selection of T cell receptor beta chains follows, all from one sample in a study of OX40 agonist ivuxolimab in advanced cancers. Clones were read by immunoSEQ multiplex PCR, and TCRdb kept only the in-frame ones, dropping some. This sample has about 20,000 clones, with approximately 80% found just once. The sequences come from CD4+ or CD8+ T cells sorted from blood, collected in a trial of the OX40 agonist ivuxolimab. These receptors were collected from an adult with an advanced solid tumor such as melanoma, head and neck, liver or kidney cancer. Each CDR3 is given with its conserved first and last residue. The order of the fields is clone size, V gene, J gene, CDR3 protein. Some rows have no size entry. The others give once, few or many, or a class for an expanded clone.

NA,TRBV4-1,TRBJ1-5,CASSLTVVRGPNQPQHF
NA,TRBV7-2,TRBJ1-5,CASSYARGSNQPQHF
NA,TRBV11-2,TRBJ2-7,CASRKRQGAGEQYF
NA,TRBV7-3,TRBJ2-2,CASSFSGRAAGELFF
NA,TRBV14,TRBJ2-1,CASSQSRQADNEQFF
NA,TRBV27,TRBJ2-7,CASSLSRGGSYEQYF
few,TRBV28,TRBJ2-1,CASSSDYYNEQFF
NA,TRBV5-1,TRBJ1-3,CASSSYDAGNTIYF
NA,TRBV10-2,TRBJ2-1,CASSVAGVSNEQFF
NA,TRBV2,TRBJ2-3,CASSTGVTDTQYF
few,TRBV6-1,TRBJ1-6,CASSEWSALNSPLHF
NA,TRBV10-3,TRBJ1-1,CAISVRGLNTEAFF
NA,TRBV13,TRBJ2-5,CASSGRGDREPRTQYF